This T cell receptor beta chain is from a study of regulatory T cells in long-lasting Graves disease. From germline, CDR1 is SGHTA and CDR2 FQGNSA. The CDR3 sequence is 18 residues long. Investigators prepared the TCR beta libraries by applying iRepertoire HTBI primers and Arm-PCR of CDR3 regions. TCRdb passed the multiplex PCR reads through MiXCR, listing each CDR3 protein once. The sample lists 320,000 or so distinct CDR3 sequences; under 20% were seen once. A word on this clonotype: This clone may be a read error of a much larger clone one base away.

Sample time point: newly diagnosed GD, antithyroid drugs for less than 3 months. The authors made the TCR library using RNA they extracted from PBMCs. Under American Thyroid Association guidelines, Graves' disease was diagnosed. The specimen comprised peripheral blood mononuclear cells (PBMCs), sampled at new diagnosis, from a patient treated with antithyroid drugs. The rearrangement links TRBV7-2 to TRBJ1-2; D is unclear. This TCR derives from a female donor with Graves disease. The CDR3 DNA is TGTGCCAGCAGCTTAGTTGCAAGCGGTGAATTCCCGGGTTATGGCCACACCTTC. Its protein is CASSLVASGEFPGYGHTF.